The present T cell receptor beta chain was sequenced within a study of blood T cell repertoires in COVID-19. At the level of the study: The United States, Italy and Spain provided the acute and convalescent COVID-19 samples. From T cells, B-cell-depleted T cells, or PBMCs came the material, which was cDNA or gDNA.

Per the authors' pipeline: Amplification of reference gene primers provided the estimated nucleated cell counts. The assay was immunoSEQ multiplex PCR, and TCRdb's table has in-frame clones only and misses some. That table is the source of V, J and clone size, and D and trimming were worked out from the DNA. The sample has a few hundred thousand clones, 70% to 90% seen once. The CDR3 length is 16 residues. V was cut by 3 bases and J by 8 bases, with 22 bases left in between. Germline CDR1 and CDR2: MNHNS and SASEGT. The material sequenced was peripheral blood. The chain has TRBV6-1 and TRBJ1-1, with D perhaps matching TRBD1 (6 bases). This sequence originates from a man between 50 and 59 years old who had recovered from COVID-19. CDR3 nucleotides: TGTGCCAGCAGTGACCCGGGACAAGGGGCTCGGGCCGAAGCTTTCTTT. Amino acids: CASSDPGQGARAEAFF.